Shown below are 28 T cell receptor beta chains from a single sample sequenced in a study of T cells in Graves' hyperthyroidism and ophthalmopathy. RNA transcripts were the template for amplifying TCR beta CDR3 regions. A set of HTBI primers served as the primers for a first-round RT-PCR of the TCR CDR3. TCRdb reanalysed the multiplex PCR reads using MiXCR and keeps one entry per CDR3 protein. The table records about 400,000 distinct CDR3 sequences, approximately 25% of them present only once. Sequencing was carried out using blood. These receptors originate from a man aged 45-60 years with Graves' hyperthyroidism.

As concerns this clonotype: The germline gene is not matched at one end of the junction; a read error may be the cause. J is TRBJ2-3 and V is TRBV5-4; 14 bases line up with TRBD2. CDR1 is SGHNT and CDR2 is YYREEE in the germline V gene (reference sequence). The CDR3 contains 16 residues. DNA for the CDR3: TGTGCCACGCCGGGACTAGCGGGAGCAGGGACAGATACGCCGTATTTT. As protein: CATPGLAGAGTDTPYF.

The CDR3 sequence is CASMGLGAGYTF. CDR3 in DNA: TGTGCCAGTATGGGGCTGGGGGCTGGCTACACCTTC. The chain employs TRBV19 and TRBJ1-2, with D possibly matching TRBD1 (6 bases). Deletions cut 7 bases from V and 7 bases from J, with 13 bases between. Per the germline V gene, CDR1 is LNHDA and CDR2 is SQIVND (reference sequence). This CDR3 is 12 amino acids long.

V gene TRBV12-3 or TRBV12-4 combines with J gene TRBJ2-5; D possibly corresponds to TRBD2 (5 bases). The CDR3 runs 12 residues. V was clipped by 7 bases and J by 2 bases, with 8 bases between them. The CDR3 sequence is CASMGVQETQYF. In DNA form, the CDR3 reads TGTGCCAGCATGGGAGTACAAGAGACCCAGTACTTC.

A word on this clonotype: A much larger clone differs by one base, so this may be a read error. The chain couples TRBV7-6 to TRBJ1-3; 7 bases map to TRBD1. The CDR3 has 14 amino acids. Per germline, CDR1 SGHVS and CDR2 FNYEAQ. Germline trimming cut 5 bases from V and 2 bases from J; bases unmatched to any gene: 3. The CDR3 bases are TGTGCCAGCAGCCCGACAGGGACTGGAAACACCATATATTTT. This translates into CASSPTGTGNTIYF.

The rearrangement joins TRBV7-3 to TRBJ2-5; 8 bases match TRBD2. The germline V gene has CDR1 SGHTA and CDR2 FQGTGA. Germline trimming cut 3 bases from V and 4 bases from J; bases unmatched to any gene: 1. The CDR3 runs 13 residues. The CDR3: CASSFGLAETQYF. CDR3 in DNA: TGTGCCAGCAGCTTTGGACTAGCAGAGACCCAGTACTTC.

V gene TRBV5-1 combines with J gene TRBJ1-2; no reliable D call. Germline V lookup: CDR1 SGHRS, CDR2 YFSETQ. V lost 3 bases and J lost 0, with 15 bases in between. CDR3 length: 16 amino acids. CDR3 coding DNA: TGCGCCAGCAGCTCAGGTGGTAGCACTTCTAACTATGGCTACACCTTC. This translates into CASSSGGSTSNYGYTF. Variable domain in full (rest from reference TRBV5-1 and TRBJ1-2): KAGVTQTPRYLIKTRGQQVTLSCSPISGHRSVSWYQQTPGQGLQFLFEYFSETQRNKGNFPGRFSGRQFSNSRSEMNVSTLELGDSALYLCASSSGGSTSNYGYTFGSGTRLTVV.

As regards this clonotype: This sequence may be a read error, since a much larger clone differs from it by one base. This sequence joins TRBV6-2 or TRBV6-3 and TRBJ2-1; maybe TRBD2 (6 bases). Trimming removed 5 bases at V and 9 bases at J, with 14 bases between. The CDR3 consists of 13 residues. Germline V gene sequence: CDR1 MNHEY, CDR2 SVGEGT. The CDR3 bases are TGTGCCAGCAGTCACATGCGGGAACGTGAGCAGTTCTTC. Translated: CASSHMREREQFF.

In its sample, this clonotype was seen many times. The chain is built from TRBV7-3 and TRBJ2-6; TRBD2 is a possible D gene (5 bases). The CDR3 sequence is 17 residues long. V lost 5 bases and J lost 0, with 14 bases in between. Germline V gene lookup returns CDR1 SGHTA and CDR2 FQGTGA. The chain's CDR3 is CASSLAAVSSGANVLTF. DNA of the CDR3: TGTGCCAGCAGCCTAGCAGCTGTTAGCTCTGGGGCCAACGTCCTGACTTTC. Full variable domain (outside the CDR3, taken from reference TRBV7-3 and TRBJ2-6): GAGVSQTPSNKVTEKGKYVELRCDPISGHTALYWYRQSLGQGPEFLIYFQGTGAADDSGLPNDRFFAVRPEGSVSTLKIQRTERGDSAVYLCASSLAAVSSGANVLTFGAGSRLTVL.

This clonotype was detected a few times. The V call is TRBV24-1, the J call TRBJ2-2, with D possibly TRBD2 on 6 matching bases. This CDR3 has 11 amino acids. The germline V gene encodes CDR1 KGHDR and CDR2 SFDVKD. V gave up 9 bases and J gave up 7 bases, with 8 bases separating them. The CDR3: CATGGSGELFF. In DNA, the CDR3 is TGTGCCACCGGGGGGAGCGGGGAGCTGTTTTTT.

This rearrangement joins TRBV10-3 to TRBJ1-1; TRBD1 agrees at 9 bases. The trim removed 0 bases at V and 5 bases at J, leaving 1 base unmatched. Germline CDR1 and CDR2: ENHRY and SYGVKD. CDR3 length: 14 amino acids. CDR3 protein: CAISESQGATEAFF. The CDR3 DNA is TGTGCCATCAGTGAGTCACAGGGGGCAACTGAAGCTTTCTTT.

This clonotype has more than one count but fewer than ten. The genes are TRBV2 and TRBJ1-5; 8 nucleotides agree with TRBD1. The ends lost 1 base at V and 7 bases at J; junction bases unmatched: 3. Germline V gene data show CDR1 as SNHLY and CDR2 as FYNNEI. CDR3 length equals 14 residues. CDR3 region: CASSEGTGYQPQHF. CDR3 bases: TGTGCCAGCAGTGAAGGGACAGGGTACCAGCCCCAGCATTTT.

This chain joins TRBV27 and TRBJ1-1; maybe TRBD1 (5 bases). This CDR3 is 14 amino acids long. The germline V gene has CDR1 MNHEY and CDR2 SMNVEV (reference sequence). Between the trimmed V and J ends, which lost 1 base and 0 bases, there was a span of 6 bases. The CDR3 region is CASSLYRMNTEAFF. The DNA of the CDR3 is TGTGCCAGCAGTTTATACAGGATGAACACTGAAGCTTTCTTT.

This clonotype was seen a handful of times. J is TRBJ2-3 and V is TRBV20-1, with unresolved D. CDR1 DFQATT and CDR2 SNEGSKA come from the germline V gene (reference sequence). The germline V and J ends were trimmed by 7 bases and 5 bases, with 13 bases remaining between them. There are 12 residues in the CDR3. The CDR3 sequence is CSGKLSQDTQYF. The CDR3 bases are TGCAGTGGCAAGCTGTCACAAGATACGCAGTATTTT.

This clonotype was observed at least ten times. The chain employs TRBV11-3 and TRBJ1-1; D is ambiguous. V shed 3 bases and J shed 4 bases, with 3 bases lying between them. Germline V gives CDR1 SGHNT, CDR2 YENEEA. The CDR3 is made up of 11 amino acids. As DNA, the CDR3 is TGTGCCAGCAGCTTTTCCACTGAAGCTTTCTTT. Protein sequence: CASSFSTEAFF.

Comment on this clonotype: A much bigger clone sits one base away, suggesting this may be a read error. The rearrangement uses TRBV7-2 and TRBJ2-3, with 11 bases that match TRBD1. V lost 2 bases to trimming and J lost 1 base; unmatched junction nucleotides: 8. From germline, CDR1 is SGHTA and CDR2 FQGNSA. The length of the CDR3 is 18 residues. CDR3: CASSLRGQGESGTDTQYF. CDR3 DNA sequence: TGTGCCAGCAGCTTAAGGGGACAGGGGGAGTCTGGCACAGATACGCAGTATTTT.

The gene calls are TRBV14 and TRBJ1-1; D is uncertain. The V and J ends lost 6 bases and 3 bases respectively, with 11 bases between them. Germline CDR1 is SGHDN and CDR2 is FVKESK. This CDR3 contains 13 residues. CDR3 sequence reads: CASSRNRDTEAFF. In DNA form, the CDR3 reads TGTGCCAGCAGTCGAAACCGAGACACTGAAGCTTTCTTT.

V and J are TRBV7-9 and TRBJ2-1; possible D gene TRBD1, 6 bases. The CDR3 totals 17 residues. Trimming took off 5 bases at V and 5 bases at J, with 22 bases between the two ends. Germline CDR1 is SEHNR and CDR2 is FQNEAQ (reference sequence). The CDR3 spells CASSQKGQLRAHNEQFF. CDR3 nucleotides: TGTGCCAGCAGCCAAAAGGGACAACTGAGGGCCCACAATGAGCAGTTCTTC.

This clonotype was picked up many times. The chain joins TRBV2 to TRBJ2-2; D unclear. The CDR3 is made up of 13 amino acids. V was pared by 3 bases and J by 3 bases, with 5 bases between. Germline V CDR1 and CDR2: SNHLY, FYNNEI. CDR3 amino acids: CASSEHDTGELFF. CDR3 nucleotide sequence: TGTGCCAGCAGTGAGCACGACACCGGGGAGCTGTTTTTT.

This clonotype was observed a few times. V is TRBV19 and J is TRBJ2-5; 7 nucleotides match TRBD1. CDR3 length: 14 residues. Germline loops: CDR1 LNHDA, CDR2 SQIVND (reference sequence). Trimming removed 3 bases from V and 6 bases from J; junction bases left unmatched: 7. The chain's CDR3 is CASSMTGRMQTQYF. For the CDR3, the DNA is TGTGCCAGTAGTATGACAGGGAGAATGCAGACCCAGTACTTC.

As regards this clonotype: A read error may account for a junction end that differs from germline. The CDR3 here is CSARRQGLRQAEAFF. The CDR3 DNA reads as TGCAGTGCTAGAAGACAGGGGTTAAGGCAAGCTGAAGCCTTCTTT. The chain uses TRBV20-1 and TRBJ1-1; 8 bases are a match to TRBD1. CDR3 length: 15 amino acids. Germline V gene sequence: CDR1 DFQATT, CDR2 SNEGSKA (reference sequence).

V and J are TRBV6-2 or TRBV6-3 and TRBJ2-5, with D possibly matching TRBD2 (5 bases). V lost 8 bases and J lost 2, with 9 bases in between. The CDR3 covers 12 residues. Germline V gene lookup returns CDR1 MNHEY and CDR2 SVGEGT. CDR3 residues: CASATRQETQYF. The CDR3 DNA reads as TGTGCCAGCGCTACTAGACAAGAGACCCAGTACTTC.

The V call is TRBV7-9, the J call TRBJ2-1; D is perhaps TRBD2 (5 bases). The CDR3 is made up of 14 amino acids. From germline, CDR1 is SEHNR and CDR2 FQNEAQ (reference sequence). The V end lost 4 bases, the J end lost 9 bases, and 16 bases lay between the germline ends. The chain's CDR3 is CASSWESTVGEQFF. The CDR3, as DNA: TGTGCCAGCAGCTGGGAGTCAACTGTGGGTGAGCAGTTCTTC.

V is TRBV12-3 or TRBV12-4 and J is TRBJ2-7; no definite D call. Trimming took 5 bases from V and 5 from J, leaving 13 bases between them. The CDR3 runs 13 residues. The CDR3 sequence is CASSRIGDHEQYF. CDR3 DNA sequence: TGTGCCAGCAGTCGCATTGGGGATCACGAGCAGTACTTC.

The rearrangement uses TRBV6-5 and TRBJ1-3, with a weak D call TRBD1 (5 bases). In germline, CDR1 is MNHEY, CDR2 SVGAGI. This CDR3 comprises 15 residues. Trimming pared 0 bases from V and 2 bases from J, leaving 8 bases between. CDR3 protein: CASSYSKGAGNTIYF. In nucleotides, the CDR3 is TGTGCCAGCAGTTACTCTAAAGGGGCTGGAAACACCATATATTTT.

The table lists this clonotype with a few counts. The V and J genes are TRBV28 and TRBJ2-1; TRBD1 matches 7 bases. Trimming took 3 bases from V and 8 from J; bases not matched to a gene: 4. The germline gives CDR1 MDHEN, CDR2 SYDVKM. The CDR3 covers 13 residues. CDR3 DNA sequence: TGTGCCAGCAGTTTGGTGCAGGGGGATGAGCAGTTCTTC. Residues: CASSLVQGDEQFF. The full variable domain, its missing parts supplied by reference TRBV28 and TRBJ2-1, is DVKVTQSSRYLVKRTGEKVFLECVQDMDHENMFWYRQDPGLGLRLIYFSYDVKMKEKGDIPEGYSVSREKKERFSLILESASTNQTSMYLCASSLVQGDEQFFGPGTRLTVL.

The chain is built from TRBV25-1 and TRBJ1-1; D is ambiguous. Looked up from germline, CDR1 is MGHDK and CDR2 is SYGVNS. V was pared by 3 bases and J by 4 bases, with 3 bases between. CDR3 size: 11 residues. CDR3 sequence (DNA): TGTGCCAGCAGTGAGTTCACTGAAGCTTTCTTT. Amino acid sequence: CASSEFTEAFF. Together with reference TRBV25-1 and TRBJ1-1, the CDR3 gives the full variable domain: EADIYQTPRYLVIGTGKKITLECSQTMGHDKMYWYQQDPGMELHLIHYSYGVNSTEKGDLSSESTVSRIRTEHFPLTLESARPSHTSQYLCASSEFTEAFFGQGTRLTVV.

Written as DNA, the CDR3 is TGCAGTGCTAGCCAACTAGGGAGTGAGCAGTTCTTC. Translated: CSASQLGSEQFF. The rearrangement links TRBV20-1 to TRBJ2-1; a weak D match, TRBD2 (5 bases). CDR3 size: 12 residues. Germline CDR1 is DFQATT and CDR2 is SNEGSKA (reference sequence). V shed 3 bases and J shed 9 bases, with 12 bases lying between them.

This clonotype was counted a few times. CDR3 sequence: CSASVGLDTQYF. Here the CDR3 DNA reads TGCAGTGCTAGCGTGGGACTGGATACGCAGTATTTT. The V call is TRBV20-1, the J call TRBJ2-3; the D gene is possibly TRBD2 (6 bases). This CDR3 region has 12 residues. Per the germline V gene, CDR1 is DFQATT and CDR2 is SNEGSKA (reference sequence). The V end lost 3 bases, the J end lost 6 bases, and 10 bases lay between the germline ends.